This TCR beta chain was identified in a study of T cells in Graves' hyperthyroidism and ophthalmopathy (dated by TCRdb to about 2019). Turning to the overall study: Peripheral blood samples were taken at the time of initial diagnosis, prior to any treatment. To identify TCR V-J signatures that set the groups apart, the researchers used a discovery cohort of roughly 100 patients, made up of under 50 with Graves' ophthalmopathy and some 55 with stable Graves' hyperthyroidism. Prospective prediction of ophthalmopathy was tested in an independent validation cohort consisting of under 20 hyperthyroidism patients and approximately 16 patients who later progressed to ophthalmopathy. For training and testing, the 100 or so patients in the discovery cohort were randomly divided in a 7:3 ratio. In addition, the study compared T-cell repertoires in thyroid tissue and in blood from several Graves' hyperthyroidism patients. Once sampling was done, hyperthyroidism patients were given methimazole at a starting dose of 30 mg daily, whereas ophthalmopathy patients were given high-dose intravenous methylprednisolone. The paper describes TCR Vbeta CDR3 sequencing of fewer than 150 peripheral blood samples, made up of approximately 40 ophthalmopathy patients, 70 to 75 hyperthyroidism patients and 17 progressor patients. Points the paper makes about the study in general: No statistical method was used to fix the sample size in advance, and group allocation was not hidden from the investigators. Most expanded thyroid clonotypes (frequency above 0.001) were also found in blood, which suggests that blood repertoires may mirror thyroid immune responses. In validation, the model predicted progression to ophthalmopathy with over 65% sensitivity and less than 75% specificity, a median of approximately 6.7 months before onset. A 13 V-J signature model separated ophthalmopathy from stable hyperthyroidism, with about 88% sensitivity and 81.08% specificity in cross-validation and 80%/75% in testing.

CDR1 and CDR2 are drawn from the germline V gene: MNHNS, SASEGT. Including cysteine and phenylalanine, the CDR3 has 14 amino acids. Only the CDR3 portion is preserved as DNA: 42 bases, with reading frame beginning at the first base. Trimming accounts for 11 bases at V and 7 bases at J, while the number of junction bases matched to no gene is 11. The TCR beta CDR3 regions were amplified from RNA transcripts. A first-round RT-PCR of the TCR CDR3 used the HTBI primer set with the Qiagen OneStep RT-PCR kit. A second multiplex PCR round built the libraries, followed by size selection and purification. The libraries were sequenced on an Illumina HiSeq2000 using paired-end 100 bp reads. As for the original processing: Raw data were processed with SOAPnuke, discarding reads with adapters, uncalled bases, mean Phred below 15, or no exact constant-primer or identifier match. COPE v1.2.5 was used to merge high-quality paired reads, and clonotypes were defined as unique nucleotide sequences. MiTCR v1.1 was used to align clonotypes to the IMGT TRBV, TRBD and TRBJ reference segments. The analysis was restricted to V-J combinations with a frequency above 0.0001, which together covered about 99% of the repertoires. The TCS score was defined as the ratio of F50 (clonal expansion) to E x V (chaos), calculated using BLOSUM62-based TCRdist between CDR3 peptides within each V-J. Welch's t-statistics and random forest reduced roughly 540 V-J features to under 15, which were used in a naive Bayes classifier (R e1071). TCRdb passed the public sequencing reads through fastp at Q25 and MiXCR, retaining productive beta sequences. All rows with the same CDR3 protein become a single entry with the most common DNA and genes. It is TCRdb's table, rather than the study itself, that gives the V and J calls and clone size. Present in this sample are roughly 500,000 distinct CDR3 sequences, 15% to 20% of which were seen just once. The ten largest clones capture 25% to 30% of the sample.

This clonotype was counted ten times or more. It has no known antigen specificity. Within one base of it there is no much larger clone, and no base qualities were kept. Ophthalmopathy patients had moderately to severely active disease, Clinical Activity Score of at least 3, NOSPECS grade of at least 4, and duration under 3 months. Patients with uncontrolled infections, other autoimmune diseases, pregnancy or lactation were excluded. Diagnoses were established on the basis of clinical symptoms, serum thyroxine and TRAb, thyroid ultrasound, and orbital computed tomography. PBMCs were isolated from 10 ml of fresh peripheral blood by Ficoll-Paque density gradient centrifugation. Total RNA was extracted using Trizol reagent, and RNA quality was assessed on an Agilent 2100 Bioanalyzer.

This clonotype was obtained from a young woman with Graves' ophthalmopathy. The chain links TRBV6-1 with TRBJ2-2, with 9 central nucleotides matching TRBD2. Input material: blood. DNA sequence: TGTGCCGCCATGAGTAGCGGGAGCGACGGGGAGCTGTTTTTT. This translates into CAAMSSGSDGELFF.